The clone carrying this T cell receptor beta chain was observed a handful of times. Its antigen is still unknown. An end of the junction differs from the germline gene, which may be a read error. The data derive from a study of blood T cells in healthy people across ages. The authors ran a second PCR of 7 to 11 cycles using a sample-barcoded 5' primer and a J-beta primer mix. The study obtained at least 3 million CDR3-containing paired-end reads from every sample. A single record per CDR3 protein comes from TCRdb applying MiXCR to the 5' RACE reads. The sample lists nearly 1 million distinct CDR3 sequences, roughly half occurring once. In germline, CDR1 is LNHNV, CDR2 YYDKDF (reference sequence). The CDR3 spans 17 residues. Study findings and constraints: A greater number of naive CD4+ cells and higher diversity distinguished long-lived donors from aged donors.

This TCR derives from a woman in her sixties in good health. The rearrangement links TRBV15 to TRBJ2-7; no reliable D call. What was sequenced was blood. CDR3 bases: TGTGCCACCAGCAGGGTTCGGGCAGGAAGGACCTCCCACGAGCAGTACTTC. Translated, it gives CATSRVRAGRTSHEQYF. The full variable domain, completed using reference TRBV15 and TRBJ2-7, is DAMVIQNPRYQVTQFGKPVTLSCSQTLNHNVMYWYQQKSSQAPKLLFHYYDKDFNNEADTPDNFQSRRPNTSFCFLDIRSPGLGDTAMYLCATSRVRAGRTSHEQYFGPGTRLTVT.